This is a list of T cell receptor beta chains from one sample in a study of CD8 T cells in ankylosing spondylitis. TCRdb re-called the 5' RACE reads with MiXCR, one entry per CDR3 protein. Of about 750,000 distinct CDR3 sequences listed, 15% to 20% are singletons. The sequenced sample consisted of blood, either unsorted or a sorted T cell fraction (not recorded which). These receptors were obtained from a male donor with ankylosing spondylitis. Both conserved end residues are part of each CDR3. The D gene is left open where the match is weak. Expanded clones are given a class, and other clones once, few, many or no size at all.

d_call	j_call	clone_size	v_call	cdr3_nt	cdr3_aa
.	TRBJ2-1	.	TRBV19	TGTGCCAGTAGTAGCAACAGGGTCGAGGGGGATGAGCAGTTCTTC	CASSSNRVEGDEQFF
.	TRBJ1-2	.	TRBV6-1	TGTGCCAGCAGGAGGGACTATGGCTACACCTTC	CASRRDYGYTF
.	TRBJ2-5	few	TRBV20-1	TGCAGTGCTAGAGATCTAGACGAATACCAAGAGACCCAGTACTTC	CSARDLDEYQETQYF
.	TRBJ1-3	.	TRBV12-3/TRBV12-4	TGTGCCAGCAGTTACTCAGAAATTGGAAACACCATATATTTT	CASSYSEIGNTIYF
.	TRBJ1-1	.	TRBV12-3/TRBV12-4	TGTGCCAGCAGTTTAAGCCCCGAGGGCACTGAAGCTTTCTTT	CASSLSPEGTEAFF
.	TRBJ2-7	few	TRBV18	TGTGCCAGCTCACCAAGCCCGACGGAAGGGAGGCAGTACTTC	CASSPSPTEGRQYF
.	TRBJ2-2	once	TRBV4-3	TGCGCCAGCAGCCAAGAAAAAGCCGGGGAGCTGTTTTTT	CASSQEKAGELFF
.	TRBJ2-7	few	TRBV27	TGTGCCGCTGGGCCGGGGGCCCCCTACGAGCAGTACTTC	CAAGPGAPYEQYF
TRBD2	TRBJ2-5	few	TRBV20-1	TGCAGTGCTAGAGGCCTCCTAGCGGTCCAAGAGACCCAGTACTTC	CSARGLLAVQETQYF
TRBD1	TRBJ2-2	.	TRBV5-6	TGTGCCAGCAGCCATATTAGGACAGGATTGAACACCGGGGAGCTGTTTTTT	CASSHIRTGLNTGELFF
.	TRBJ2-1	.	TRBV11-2	TGTGCCAGCAGCCTCTCGGGCGGGCGCTCCTACAATGAGCAGTTCTTC	CASSLSGGRSYNEQFF
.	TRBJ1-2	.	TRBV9	TGTGCCAGCAGCGCAGGGCTACAGGGACAAATGGGGTACACCTTC	CASSAGLQGQMGYTF
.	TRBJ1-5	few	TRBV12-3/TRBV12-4	TGTGCCAGCAGTATGCAGAGACAGGCCTATCATTTT	CASSMQRQAYHF
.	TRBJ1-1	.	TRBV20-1	TGCAGTGCCCGATCCAGGACGGACAACACTGAAGCTTTCTTT	CSARSRTDNTEAFF
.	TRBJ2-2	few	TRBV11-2	TGTGCCAGCAGCACTAGACTTGGGGTAGTGGGTTTTGCCGGGGAGCTGTTTTTT	CASSTRLGVVGFAGELFF
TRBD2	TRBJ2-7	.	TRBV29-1	TGCAGCGTTGGCCCCGGAGGAGCGGGAGATGAGCAGTACTTC	CSVGPGGAGDEQYF
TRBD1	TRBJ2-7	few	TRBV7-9	TGTGCCAGCAGCGCAAGAAACCGGGACAGGGAAATCGAGCAGTACTTC	CASSARNRDREIEQYF
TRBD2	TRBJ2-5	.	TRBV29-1	TGCAGCGTCCACGGGACTAGTGATTCCCAAGAGACCCAGTACTTC	CSVHGTSDSQETQYF
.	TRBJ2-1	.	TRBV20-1	TGCAGTGCCGACTCGTACATAAGCTCCTACAATGAGCAGTTCTTC	CSADSYISSYNEQFF
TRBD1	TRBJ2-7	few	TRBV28	TGTGCCAGCAGTTTGGACAGGGCGGACGAATTCGAGCAGTACTTC	CASSLDRADEFEQYF
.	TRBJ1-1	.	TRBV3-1	TGTGCCAGCAGCCTGCCCAAGAGCGGGAGCACTGAAGCTTTCTTT	CASSLPKSGSTEAFF
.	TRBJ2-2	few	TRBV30	TGTGCCTGGAGTGTGGAGTACACCGGGGAGCTGTTTTTT	CAWSVEYTGELFF
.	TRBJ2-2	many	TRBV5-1	TGCGCCAGCAGCACCGGGACTTCGAACACCGGGGAGCTGTTTTTT	CASSTGTSNTGELFF